This T cell receptor (beta chain) was captured in a study of blood T cells in healthy people across ages. For the study at large: Capture via template switching afforded approximately one barcoded beta molecule per two T cells. Overall study findings and caveats: Percentage of naive T cells showed a strong correlation with TCR beta diversity. There were more naive CD4+ cells and higher diversity in long-lived donors than in aged donors.

The authors ran a second PCR of about 7 to 11 cycles using a sample-barcoded 5' primer and a J-beta primer mix. TCRdb ran MiXCR on the 5' RACE reads and lists one entry per CDR3 protein. This table holds nearly 1 million distinct CDR3 sequences, roughly 47% found once. V was shortened by 5 bases and J by 8 bases, with 18 bases between the two germline ends. Germline CDR1 KGHSH, CDR2 LQKENI. This CDR3 region has 15 residues. A minimum of 5 micrograms of total RNA was extracted per sample. A note on this clonotype: Its target is unknown.

This receptor was obtained from a woman in her sixties or seventies in good health. Sequenced sample: blood. The rearrangement uses TRBV18 and TRBJ1-4; D is unresolved. DNA for the CDR3: TGTGCCAGCTCATCTTCCGCGTCCTCCAGAGAAAAACTGTTTTTT. As protein: CASSSSASSREKLFF.